This T cell receptor (beta chain) was identified during a study of CD8 T cells in Susac syndrome. Study conclusions and caveats: The study conceded that its TCR sequencing and HLA analysis involved relatively few individuals.

As for this clonotype: Its antigen is not identified.

CD8+ and CD4+ T cells from blood underwent TCR beta sequencing. The patients serving as multiple sclerosis controls were treatment-naive. They had stable or active relapsing-remitting disease and fulfilled revised McDonald criteria. An input of roughly 0.45 to 1 ug of RNA was subjected to reverse transcription using random hexamers. Amplification of TCR beta CDR3 spanned 54 Vbeta and 13 Jbeta via immunoSEQ multiplex PCR. Via MiXCR, TCRdb re-called the immunoSEQ multiplex PCR reads, giving one row per CDR3 protein. This table has about 200,000 distinct CDR3 sequences, around 95% appearing once. The CDR3 runs to 13 residues. In germline, CDR1 is ENHRY, CDR2 SYGVKD. V lost 3 bases, J lost 7 bases, and 12 bases lay in between.

Input material: CD4+ T cells from PBMCs. This sequence was found in a human donor with multiple sclerosis. This rearrangement joins TRBV10-3 to TRBJ1-2, with D possibly being TRBD1 (6 bases). In nucleotides, the CDR3 is TGTGCCATCAGTGATCGGGGGGCGGGTGGCTACACCTTC. This gives the protein CAISDRGAGGYTF.